A single sample gave rise to the 6 T cell receptor beta chains below, sequenced in a study of blood T cell repertoires in COVID-19. Method: immunoSEQ multiplex PCR; TCRdb's copy keeps in-frame clones and lacks some. The sample includes about 350,000 clones, 80% to 90% seen only once; the top ten take roughly 8.9%. The sample consisted of peripheral blood. Receptors originate from a man aged 30-40 years with COVID-19, enrolled during active disease.

This clone has a single count. The chain links TRBV27 to TRBJ1-2; 10 bases line up with TRBD1. V lost 4 bases, J lost 5 bases, and 1 base stayed unmatched. Germline CDR1 reads MNHEY; CDR2 reads SMNVEV (reference sequence). The CDR3 is made up of 13 amino acids. The CDR3 protein is CASSWDRGYGYTF. The CDR3 bases are TGTGCCAGCAGTTGGGACAGGGGATATGGCTACACCTTC.

This clone was observed once. The V call is TRBV28, the J call TRBJ1-4; D possibly corresponds to TRBD1 (6 bases). Trimming took 2 bases from V and 11 from J, leaving 12 bases between them. The CDR3 runs to 13 residues. The germline CDR1 and CDR2 sequences are MDHEN and SYDVKM. DNA for the CDR3: TGTGCCAGCAGTTTAGCACAGGGAGGGAAACTGTTTTTT. Translating gives CASSLAQGGKLFF.

The V call is TRBV19, the J call TRBJ2-1, with 11 bases lining up with TRBD2. J was trimmed by 4 bases and V by 3 bases; bases with no gene match: 11. CDR3 length: 18 amino acids. Germline CDR1 LNHDA, CDR2 SQIVND (reference sequence). The DNA for the CDR3 is TGTGCCAGTAGTATGAGGCTAGCGGGGGGCCCCCGTTACAATGAGCAGTTCTTC. This codes for CASSMRLAGGPRYNEQFF.

CDR3: CAWSVSRVTDTQYF. The CDR3 coding sequence is TGTGCCTGGAGTGTATCCCGGGTAACAGATACGCAGTATTTT. This sequence joins TRBV30 and TRBJ2-3; the D is unclear. Germline V lookup: CDR1 GTSNPN, CDR2 SVGIG (reference sequence). Trimming stripped 0 bases from V and 3 bases from J, with 10 bases between. The length of the CDR3 is 14 residues.

The chain uses TRBV5-1 and TRBJ2-7; 11 nucleotides match TRBD2. This CDR3 is 18 amino acids long. V lost 5 bases, J lost 5 bases, and 18 bases stayed unmatched. CDR1 is SGHRS and CDR2 is YFSETQ in the germline V gene. CDR3 bases: TGCGCCAGCAGTCAGAGCTCTAGCGGGGGGCCCACGTCCCACGAGCAGTACTTC. It specifies CASSQSSSGGPTSHEQYF.

This clone was seen a handful of times. The chain couples TRBV7-3 to TRBJ2-2, with D possibly being TRBD2 (5 bases). This CDR3 has 16 residues. Germline values: CDR1 SGHTA, CDR2 FQGTGA. Trimming pared 3 bases from V and 7 bases from J, leaving 18 bases between. The CDR3 protein is CASSFLPPGSGGELFF. In nucleotides, the CDR3 is TGTGCCAGCAGCTTTTTACCCCCGGGGTCGGGCGGGGAGCTGTTTTTT.